The 23 T cell receptor beta chains given below trace back to one sample, sequenced in a study of early T cells in non-severe SARS-CoV-2 infection. MiXCR, applied by TCRdb to the 5' RACE reads, yields one record per CDR3 protein. The repertoire holds about 61,000 distinct CDR3 sequences, 7.5% to 10% seen once, with approximately 1.1% in the top ten. What was sequenced was whole blood. Receptors were obtained from an adult who was a healthcare worker with PCR-confirmed SARS-CoV-2 infection or an uninfected control (not recorded which).

V and J are TRBV29-1 and TRBJ2-3; TRBD2 matches 9 bases. CDR1 SQVTM and CDR2 ANQGSEA come from the germline V gene. The CDR3 sequence is 15 residues long. J was trimmed by 2 bases and V by 4 bases; bases with no gene match: 7. CDR3 amino acids: CSVVSGLALTDTQYF. The CDR3 coding sequence is TGCAGCGTTGTGTCGGGACTAGCCCTCACAGATACGCAGTATTTT.

This clonotype has ten or more counts. The chain couples TRBV4-1 to TRBJ2-7, with 9 bases aligning to TRBD2. Germline assignment: CDR1 MGHRA and CDR2 YSYEKL. The CDR3 length is 15 residues. The V gene end was trimmed by 0 bases and the J gene end by 6 bases; junction bases not matched to a gene: 6. The CDR3: CASSQDLRRGGEQYV. CDR3 DNA: TGCGCCAGCAGCCAAGATTTAAGGCGGGGGGGCGAGCAGTACGTC.

This clonotype came up a few times. V usage is TRBV3-1 and J usage is TRBJ1-1; D unresolved. With 0 bases removed from V and 7 bases from J, the gap between germline ends came to 6 bases. The CDR3 sequence is 12 residues long. The germline CDR1 and CDR2 sequences are LGHDT and YNNKEL (reference sequence). The DNA for the CDR3 is TGTGCCAGCAGCCAAGAGGGTAGTGAAGCTTTCTTT. The encoded protein is CASSQEGSEAFF. The entire variable domain, with the rest obtained from reference TRBV3-1 and TRBJ1-1, is as follows: DTAVSQTPKYLVTQMGNDKSIKCEQNLGHDTMYWYKQDSKKFLKIMFSYNNKELIINETVPNRFSPKSPDKAHLNLHINSLELGDSAVYFCASSQEGSEAFFGQGTRLTVV.

This clonotype was found many times. The V and J genes are TRBV18 and TRBJ1-2; D gene uncertain. V was trimmed by 3 bases and J by 3 bases, leaving 8 bases between them. Germline values: CDR1 KGHSH, CDR2 LQKENI. The CDR3 spans 13 residues. The CDR3 region has the DNA TGTGCCAGCTCACCTTTGGATGACTATGGCTACACCTTC. As protein: CASSPLDDYGYTF.

The sample holds many counts of this clonotype. V and J are TRBV15 and TRBJ2-3, with D unresolved. The germline CDR1 and CDR2 sequences are LNHNV and YYDKDF (reference sequence). V shed 1 base and J shed 0 bases, with 14 bases lying between them. The CDR3 loop spans 17 amino acids. CDR3 in DNA: TGTGCCACCAGCAGAGGGTTTAGTCCAACTAGCACAGATACGCAGTATTTT. This translates into CATSRGFSPTSTDTQYF.

This clonotype occurred many times. The chain couples TRBV28 to TRBJ2-2; weak D call: TRBD2 (6 bases). CDR3 length: 14 amino acids. The germline CDR1 and CDR2 sequences are MDHEN and SYDVKM. Trimming shortened V by 6 bases and J by 3 bases, and 11 bases separated the two germline ends. The CDR3 spells CASSLTGDTGELFF. CDR3 bases: TGTGCCAGCAGCCTTACGGGAGACACCGGGGAGCTGTTTTTT. The whole variable domain, filled in from reference TRBV28 and TRBJ2-2, reads DVKVTQSSRYLVKRTGEKVFLECVQDMDHENMFWYRQDPGLGLRLIYFSYDVKMKEKGDIPEGYSVSREKKERFSLILESASTNQTSMYLCASSLTGDTGELFFGEGSRLTVL.

CDR3 coding DNA: TGTGCCAGCGCCTACAGGGAGAACACTGAAGCTTTCTTT. Encoded protein: CASAYRENTEAFF. The rearrangement links TRBV5-8 to TRBJ1-1; tentatively, D is TRBD1 (6 bases). The CDR3 totals 13 residues. Looked up from germline, CDR1 is SGHTS and CDR2 is YDEGEE. V shed 7 bases and J shed 1 base, with 11 bases lying between them.

This clonotype came up many times. The genes are TRBV4-1 and TRBJ2-2; D is possibly TRBD1 (5 bases). Trimming stripped 2 bases from V and 1 base from J, with 5 bases between. The CDR3 totals 14 residues. CDR1 is MGHRA, CDR2 YSYEKL, per germline. In DNA form, the CDR3 reads TGCGCCAGCAGCCAAACAGGGAACACCGGGGAGCTGTTTTTT. Protein sequence: CASSQTGNTGELFF.

This clonotype has ten or more counts. This chain uses TRBV24-1 with TRBJ1-5; 7 bases align to TRBD1. V lost 4 bases to trimming and J lost 2 bases; unmatched junction nucleotides: 4. CDR1 is KGHDR, CDR2 SFDVKD, per germline. There are 15 residues in the CDR3. CDR3 nucleotides: TGTGCCACCAGTGAGACCGGGACAGGCAATCAGCCCCAGCATTTT. Protein sequence: CATSETGTGNQPQHF.

This clonotype was observed a handful of times. The chain joins TRBV21-1 to TRBJ2-1; the table's D call, TRBD2, has no DNA check behind it. TRBV21-1 corresponds to a pseudogene. The CDR3 has 15 amino acids. The DNA for the CDR3 is TGTGCCAGCAGCAGGAGGCCGAGCTCCTACAATGAGCAGTTCTTC. Translating it yields CASSRRPSSYNEQFF.

This sequence joins TRBV20-1 and TRBJ1-5; D is unclear. This CDR3 comprises 13 residues. Trimming removed 5 bases at V and 7 bases at J, with 15 bases between. Germline CDR1 DFQATT, CDR2 SNEGSKA (reference sequence). This chain's CDR3 is CSAQTGPAQPQHF. The CDR3 DNA reads as TGCAGTGCTCAAACCGGGCCAGCCCAGCCCCAGCATTTT.

There are many counts of this clonotype. The rearrangement joins TRBV20-1 to TRBJ1-3; D is uncertain. Trimming pared 1 base from V and 4 bases from J, leaving 11 bases between. Germline V lookup: CDR1 DFQATT, CDR2 SNEGSKA (reference sequence). The CDR3 has 14 residues. The CDR3 loop is CSARGPSGGNTIYF. The DNA for the CDR3 is TGCAGTGCTAGAGGACCAAGTGGGGGAAACACCATATATTTT.

This clonotype showed up just a few times. The rearrangement joins TRBV23-1 to TRBJ2-2; 7 nucleotides match TRBD1. TRBV23-1 is classed as an ORF, of uncertain function. The trim removed 8 bases at V and 5 bases at J, leaving 14 bases unmatched. The CDR3 loop spans 16 amino acids. The CDR3 DNA reads TGCGCCAGCGGCACAGGGGTGACCTTGCGGACCGGGGAGCTGTTTTTT. Translated, it gives CASGTGVTLRTGELFF.

The V call is TRBV7-9, the J call TRBJ2-1; 11 bases are a match to TRBD2. The V segment lost 3 bases and the J segment 7 bases; nucleotides outside the gene matches: 5. This CDR3 spans 15 amino acids. Germline V gene lookup returns CDR1 SEHNR and CDR2 FQNEAQ (reference sequence). The CDR3 reads CASSFRLAGMNEQFF. The CDR3 nucleotides are TGTGCCAGCAGCTTTCGACTAGCGGGGATGAATGAGCAGTTCTTC.

J is TRBJ2-3 and V is TRBV11-1, with a possible D match to TRBD2 (6 bases). CDR3 length: 15 residues. Germline V gene sequence: CDR1 SGHAT, CDR2 FQDESV (reference sequence). V lost 4 bases, J lost 0 bases, and 11 bases lay in between. The CDR3 here is CASSSTRGSTDTQYF. CDR3 nucleotides: TGTGCCAGCAGCTCAACACGGGGGAGCACAGATACGCAGTATTTT.

The chain recombines TRBV5-1 with TRBJ2-3; D possibly corresponds to TRBD1 (5 bases). This CDR3 comprises 14 residues. The V gene's germline CDR1 is SGHRS and CDR2 YFSETQ. The ends were cut back, 4 bases at V and 0 bases at J, with 9 bases in the middle. This CDR3 reads CASSPTDSTDTQYF. The CDR3 DNA sequence: TGCGCCAGCAGCCCGACAGACAGCACAGATACGCAGTATTTT. The full variable domain, in which reference TRBV5-1 and TRBJ2-3 provide the parts outside the CDR3, is KAGVTQTPRYLIKTRGQQVTLSCSPISGHRSVSWYQQTPGQGLQFLFEYFSETQRNKGNFPGRFSGRQFSNSRSEMNVSTLELGDSALYLCASSPTDSTDTQYFGPGTRLTVL.

This clonotype was counted at least ten times. J is TRBJ2-3 and V is TRBV2; D tentatively reads TRBD1 or TRBD2 (5 bases each). This CDR3 spans 16 amino acids. Germline lookup yields CDR1 SNHLY and CDR2 FYNNEI. Trimming cost V 9 bases and J 2 bases, with 21 bases left between them. CDR3 sequence (DNA): TGTGCCAGTTCTACCCGGGACGGACGGAACACAGATACGCAGTATTTT. Translation gives CASSTRDGRNTDTQYF. Full variable domain (remainder filled in from reference TRBV2 and TRBJ2-3): EPEVTQTPSHQVTQMGQEVILRCVPISNHLYFYWYRQILGQKVEFLVSFYNNEISEKSEIFDDQFSVERPDGSNFTLKIRSTKLEDSAMYFCASSTRDGRNTDTQYFGPGTRLTVL.

The rearrangement links TRBV9 to TRBJ1-6; D gene ambiguous. The CDR3 has 16 residues. V shed 1 base and J shed 1 base, with 9 bases lying between them. From germline, CDR1 is SGDLS and CDR2 YYNGEE. The CDR3 here is CASSVSGSSYNSPLHF. CDR3 DNA sequence: TGTGCCAGCAGCGTAAGCGGATCTTCCTATAATTCACCCCTCCACTTT.

This chain joins TRBV18 and TRBJ1-3, with D perhaps TRBD1 (5 bases). This CDR3 spans 13 amino acids. Germline V gives CDR1 KGHSH, CDR2 LQKENI. Trimming took 3 bases from V and 4 from J, leaving 7 bases between them. CDR3 sequence reads: CASSPGEGNTIYF. The CDR3 DNA sequence: TGTGCCAGCTCACCGGGGGAAGGAAACACCATATATTTT.

In its sample, this clonotype was seen many times. The rearrangement links TRBV5-5 to TRBJ1-3; 7 bases align to TRBD1. The CDR3 sequence is 14 residues long. The germline V gene has CDR1 SGHKS and CDR2 YYEKEE (reference sequence). Trimming took 4 bases from V and 8 from J; bases not matched to a gene: 9. CDR3 sequence: CASSIQGQAHTIYF. The CDR3 DNA sequence: TGTGCCAGCAGCATTCAAGGACAGGCGCACACCATATATTTT.

This clonotype showed up many times. The V call is TRBV9, the J call TRBJ1-2, with TRBD1 as a possible D gene (5 bases). Germline-derived CDR1 and CDR2 are SGDLS and YYNGEE. With 4 bases removed from V and 1 base from J, the gap between germline ends came to 8 bases. This CDR3 is built from 13 residues. The CDR3 nucleotides are TGTGCCAGCAGCCCTCAGGGTAACTATGGCTACACCTTC. Encoded protein: CASSPQGNYGYTF.

The CDR3 sequence: CSAGTGYLYGYTF. CDR3 bases: TGCAGTGCTGGGACAGGGTATTTGTATGGCTACACCTTC. The chain recombines TRBV20-1 with TRBJ1-2; 9 nucleotides match TRBD1. The CDR3 runs to 13 residues. Germline values: CDR1 DFQATT, CDR2 SNEGSKA (reference sequence). V was clipped by 5 bases and J by 5 bases; unmatched bases: 6.

This clonotype occurred many times. The chain couples TRBV7-8 to TRBJ2-3; 8 nucleotides line up with TRBD2. The CDR3 extends over 15 amino acids. Losses at the gene ends were 0 bases for V and 10 bases for J; bases not matched to a gene: 9. Germline V CDR1 and CDR2: SGHVS, FQNEAQ. CDR3 sequence (DNA): TGTGCCAGCAGCTTAGCTAGCGGGGTCCAAGGGGCGCAGTATTTT. This codes for CASSLASGVQGAQYF.